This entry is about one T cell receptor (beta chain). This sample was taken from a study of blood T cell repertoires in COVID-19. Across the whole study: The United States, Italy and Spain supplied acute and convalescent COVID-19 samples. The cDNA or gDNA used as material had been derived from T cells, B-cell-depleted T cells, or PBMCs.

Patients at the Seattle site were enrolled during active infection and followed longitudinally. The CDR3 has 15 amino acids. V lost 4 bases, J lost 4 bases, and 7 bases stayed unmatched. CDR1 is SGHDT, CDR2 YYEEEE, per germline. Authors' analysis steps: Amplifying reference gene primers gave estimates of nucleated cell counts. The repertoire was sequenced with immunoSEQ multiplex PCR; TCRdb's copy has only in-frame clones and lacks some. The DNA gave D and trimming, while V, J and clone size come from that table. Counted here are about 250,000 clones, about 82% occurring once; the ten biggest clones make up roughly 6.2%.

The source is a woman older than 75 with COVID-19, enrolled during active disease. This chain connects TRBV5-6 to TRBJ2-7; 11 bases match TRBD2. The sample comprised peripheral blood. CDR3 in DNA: TGTGCCAGCAGCCCGGTTGTAGCGGGGGGGTACGAGCAGTACTTC. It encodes CASSPVVAGGYEQYF.